This T cell receptor (beta chain) was identified in a study of blood T cell repertoires in COVID-19. The V gene's germline CDR1 is KGHSH and CDR2 LQKENI. V shed 8 bases and J shed 1 base, with 11 bases lying between them. The CDR3 loop spans 13 amino acids. Sequenced by immunoSEQ multiplex PCR; TCRdb stores in-frame clones only, minus some. The data show 70,000 to 95,000 clones, with roughly 82% seen just once and less than 25% held by the top ten. In its sample, this clone was seen a few times. Sequencing input: peripheral blood. The chain employs TRBV18 and TRBJ1-1; D ambiguous. The TCR comes from a human donor in a cohort sampled during active COVID-19. CDR3 nucleotide sequence: TGTGCCAGCCGAGGGTCGGGGAACACTGAAGCTTTCTTT. The encoded protein is CASRGSGNTEAFF.